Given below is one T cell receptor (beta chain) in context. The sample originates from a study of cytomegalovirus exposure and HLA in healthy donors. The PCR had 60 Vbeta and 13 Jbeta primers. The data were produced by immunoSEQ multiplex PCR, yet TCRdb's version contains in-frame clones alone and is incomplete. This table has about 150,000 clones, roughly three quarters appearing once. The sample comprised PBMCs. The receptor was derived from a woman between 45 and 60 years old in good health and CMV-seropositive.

CDR3: CASSPLRGEQYF. As DNA, the CDR3 is TGTGCCAGCAGCCCCCTCAGGGGCGAGCAGTACTTC. The chain recombines TRBV5-4 with TRBJ2-7; weak D call: TRBD1 (6 bases). V was pared by 4 bases and J by 6 bases, with 11 bases between. Germline lookup yields CDR1 SGHNT and CDR2 YYREEE (reference sequence). The CDR3 sequence is 12 residues long.